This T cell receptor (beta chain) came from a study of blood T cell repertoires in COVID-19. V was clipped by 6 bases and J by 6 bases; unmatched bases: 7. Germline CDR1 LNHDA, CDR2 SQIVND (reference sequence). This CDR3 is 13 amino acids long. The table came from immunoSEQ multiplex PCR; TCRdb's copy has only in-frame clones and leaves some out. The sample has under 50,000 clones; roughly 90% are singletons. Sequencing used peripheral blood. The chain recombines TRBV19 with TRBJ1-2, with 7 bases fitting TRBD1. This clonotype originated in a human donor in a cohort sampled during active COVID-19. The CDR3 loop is CASSTDRVNGYTF. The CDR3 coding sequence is TGTGCCAGTAGCACCGACAGGGTGAATGGCTACACCTTC.